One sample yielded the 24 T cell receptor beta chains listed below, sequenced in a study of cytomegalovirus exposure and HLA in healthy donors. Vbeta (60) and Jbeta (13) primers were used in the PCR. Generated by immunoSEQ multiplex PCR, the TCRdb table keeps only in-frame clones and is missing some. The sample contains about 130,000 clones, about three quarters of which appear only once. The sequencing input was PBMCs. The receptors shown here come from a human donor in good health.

CDR3 residues: CASSATPTVDNEQFF. DNA of the CDR3: TGTGCCAGCAGCGCAACCCCGACAGTCGACAATGAGCAGTTCTTC. The V gene is TRBV9, the J gene TRBJ2-1, with D tentatively TRBD1 (5 bases). The V end lost 3 bases, the J end lost 5 bases, and 15 bases lay between the germline ends. The CDR3 has 15 residues. Germline values: CDR1 SGDLS, CDR2 YYNGEE.

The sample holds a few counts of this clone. The CDR3 reads CASSLVDRMSYEQYF. CDR3 nucleotides: TGCGCCAGCAGCTTGGTTGACAGGATGTCCTACGAGCAGTACTTC. The chain uses TRBV5-1 and TRBJ2-7; D is possibly TRBD1 (6 bases). The V gene's germline CDR1 is SGHRS and CDR2 YFSETQ. The V gene lost 0 bases and the J gene lost 1 base, with 11 bases spanning the gap. This CDR3 region has 15 residues. Drawing the rest from reference TRBV5-1 and TRBJ2-7, the complete variable domain is KAGVTQTPRYLIKTRGQQVTLSCSPISGHRSVSWYQQTPGQGLQFLFEYFSETQRNKGNFPGRFSGRQFSNSRSEMNVSTLELGDSALYLCASSLVDRMSYEQYFGPGTRLTVT.

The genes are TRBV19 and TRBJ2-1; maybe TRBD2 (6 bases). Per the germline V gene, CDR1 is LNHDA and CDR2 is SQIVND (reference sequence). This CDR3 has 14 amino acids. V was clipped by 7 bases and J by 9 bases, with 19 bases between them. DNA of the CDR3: TGTGCCAGTACGGGGGAAGGGTTAATGGGTGAGCAGTTCTTC. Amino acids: CASTGEGLMGEQFF. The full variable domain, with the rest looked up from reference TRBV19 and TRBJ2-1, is DGGITQSPKYLFRKEGQNVTLSCEQNLNHDAMYWYRQDPGQGLRLIYYSQIVNDFQKGDIAEGYSVSREKKESFPLTVTSAQKNPTAFYLCASTGEGLMGEQFFGPGTRLTVL.

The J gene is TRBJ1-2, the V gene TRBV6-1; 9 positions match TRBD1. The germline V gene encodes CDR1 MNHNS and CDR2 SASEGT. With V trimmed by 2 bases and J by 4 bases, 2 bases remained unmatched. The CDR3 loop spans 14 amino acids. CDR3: CASSERTGAYGYTF. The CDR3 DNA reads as TGTGCCAGCAGTGAAAGGACAGGGGCCTATGGCTACACCTTC.

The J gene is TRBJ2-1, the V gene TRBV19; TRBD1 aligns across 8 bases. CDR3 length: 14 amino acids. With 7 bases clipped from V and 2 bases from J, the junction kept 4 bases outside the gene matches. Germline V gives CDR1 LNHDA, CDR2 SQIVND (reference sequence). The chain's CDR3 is CASIDRGPYNEQFF. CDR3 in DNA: TGTGCCAGTATAGACAGGGGCCCCTACAATGAGCAGTTCTTC.

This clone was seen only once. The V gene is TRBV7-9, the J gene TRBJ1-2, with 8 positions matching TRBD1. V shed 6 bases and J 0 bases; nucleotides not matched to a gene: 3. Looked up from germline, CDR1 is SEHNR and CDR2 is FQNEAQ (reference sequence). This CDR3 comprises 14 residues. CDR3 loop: CASSWTGSNYGYTF. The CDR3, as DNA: TGTGCCAGCAGTTGGACAGGGTCTAACTATGGCTACACCTTC.

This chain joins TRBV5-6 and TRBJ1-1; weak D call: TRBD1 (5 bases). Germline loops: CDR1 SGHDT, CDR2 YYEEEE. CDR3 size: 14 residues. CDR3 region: CVTGGTLGNTEAFF. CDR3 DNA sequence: TGTGTCACAGGCGGGACCCTAGGGAACACTGAAGCTTTCTTT.

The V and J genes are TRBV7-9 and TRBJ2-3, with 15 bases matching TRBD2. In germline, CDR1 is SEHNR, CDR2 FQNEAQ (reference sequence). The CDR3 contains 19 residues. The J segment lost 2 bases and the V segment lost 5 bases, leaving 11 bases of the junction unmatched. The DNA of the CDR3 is TGTGCCAGCAGCCAAAGGACTAGCGGGGGGGCCATGGACACAGATACGCAGTATTTT. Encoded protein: CASSQRTSGGAMDTDTQYF.

The CDR3 here is CSVGDRNNEQFF. The CDR3 nucleotides read TGCAGCGTAGGGGACAGAAACAATGAGCAGTTCTTC. The chain employs TRBV29-1 and TRBJ2-1; 7 nucleotides line up with TRBD1. V gave up 6 bases and J gave up 5 bases; unmatched junction bases: 4. CDR1 SQVTM and CDR2 ANQGSEA come from the germline V gene. This CDR3 has 12 amino acids.

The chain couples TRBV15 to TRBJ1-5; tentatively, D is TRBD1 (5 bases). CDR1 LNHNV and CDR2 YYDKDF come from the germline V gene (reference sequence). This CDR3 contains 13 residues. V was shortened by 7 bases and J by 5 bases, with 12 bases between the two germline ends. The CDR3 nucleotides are TGTGCCACCAAGGCGGACAACTATCAGCCCCAGCATTTT. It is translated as CATKADNYQPQHF.

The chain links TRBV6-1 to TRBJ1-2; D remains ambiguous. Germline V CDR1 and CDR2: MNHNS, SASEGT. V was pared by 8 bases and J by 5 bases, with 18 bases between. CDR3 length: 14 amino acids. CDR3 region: CASHWPVLTYGYTF. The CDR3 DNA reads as TGTGCCAGCCACTGGCCGGTTTTGACTTATGGCTACACCTTC.

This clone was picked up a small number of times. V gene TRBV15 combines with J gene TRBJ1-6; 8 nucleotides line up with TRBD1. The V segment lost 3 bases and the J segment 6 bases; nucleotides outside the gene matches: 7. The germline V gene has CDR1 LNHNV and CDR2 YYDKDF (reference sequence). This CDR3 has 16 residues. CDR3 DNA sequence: TGTGCCACCAGCAGGGGCCGGGACAGGAGTAATTCACCCCTCCACTTT. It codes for CATSRGRDRSNSPLHF.

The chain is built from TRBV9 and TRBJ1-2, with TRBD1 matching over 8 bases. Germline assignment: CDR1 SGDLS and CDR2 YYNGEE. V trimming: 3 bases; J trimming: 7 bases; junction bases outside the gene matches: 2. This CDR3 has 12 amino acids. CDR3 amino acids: CASSATGGGYTF. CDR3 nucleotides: TGTGCCAGCAGCGCAACAGGGGGTGGCTACACCTTC.

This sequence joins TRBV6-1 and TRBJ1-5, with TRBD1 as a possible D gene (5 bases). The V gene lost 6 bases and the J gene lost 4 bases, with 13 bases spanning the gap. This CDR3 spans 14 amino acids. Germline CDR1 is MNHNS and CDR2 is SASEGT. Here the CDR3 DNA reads TGTGCCAGCAGGGAAACAGGAGAAAATCAGCCCCAGCATTTT. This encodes CASRETGENQPQHF.

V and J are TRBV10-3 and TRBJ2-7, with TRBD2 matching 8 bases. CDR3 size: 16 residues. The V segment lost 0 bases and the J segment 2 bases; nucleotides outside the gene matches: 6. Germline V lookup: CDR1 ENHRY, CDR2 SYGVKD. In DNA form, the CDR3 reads TGTGCCATCAGTGAGTCAACCGGGACTAGTACCTACGAGCAGTACTTC. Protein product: CAISESTGTSTYEQYF.

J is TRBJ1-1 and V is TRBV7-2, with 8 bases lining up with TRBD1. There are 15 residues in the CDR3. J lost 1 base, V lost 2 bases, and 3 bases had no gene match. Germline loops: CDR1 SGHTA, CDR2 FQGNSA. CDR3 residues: CASSLIQGGNTEAFF. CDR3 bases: TGTGCCAGCAGCTTAATACAGGGGGGGAACACTGAAGCTTTCTTT.

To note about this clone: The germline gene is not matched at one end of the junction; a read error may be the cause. Here the CDR3 reads CSSSPARQGNEKLFF. The CDR3 DNA is TGTTCCAGCAGTCCAGCTCGGCAGGGTAATGAAAAACTGTTTTTT. The gene calls are TRBV7-9 and TRBJ1-4; D may be TRBD1 (5 bases). The CDR3 consists of 15 residues. In germline, CDR1 is SEHNR, CDR2 FQNEAQ (reference sequence). The variable domain in full, completed from reference TRBV7-9 and TRBJ1-4, reads DTGVSQNPRHKITKRGQNVTFRCDPISEHNRLYWYRQTLGQGPEFLTYFQNEAQLEKSRLLSDRFSAERPKGSFSTLEIQRTEQGDSAMYLCSSSPARQGNEKLFFGSGTQLSVL.

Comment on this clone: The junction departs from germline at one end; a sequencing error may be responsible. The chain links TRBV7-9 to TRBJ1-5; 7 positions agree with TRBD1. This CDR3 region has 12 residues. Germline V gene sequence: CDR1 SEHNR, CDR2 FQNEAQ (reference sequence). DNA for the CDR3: TGTGCCAGCAGCTTATTTGTCCAGGGGGAGGTTTTC. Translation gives CASSLFVQGEVF.

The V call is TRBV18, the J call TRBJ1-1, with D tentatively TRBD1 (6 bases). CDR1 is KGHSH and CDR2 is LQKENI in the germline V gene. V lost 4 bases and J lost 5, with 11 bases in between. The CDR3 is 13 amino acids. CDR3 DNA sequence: TGTGCCAGCTCACTGGGGGGGGCGACTGAAGCTTTCTTT. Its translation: CASSLGGATEAFF. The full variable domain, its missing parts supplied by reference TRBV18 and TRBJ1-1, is NAGVMQNPRHLVRRRGQEARLRCSPMKGHSHVYWYRQLPEEGLKFMVYLQKENIIDESGMPKERFSAEFPKEGPSILRIQQVVRGDSAAYFCASSLGGATEAFFGQGTRLTVV.

CDR3 DNA sequence: TGTGCCAGCAGACGGGGAGATACGCAGTATTTT. It yields the protein CASRRGDTQYF. The chain recombines TRBV6-5 with TRBJ2-3; possible D gene TRBD2, 5 bases. Germline V gives CDR1 MNHEY, CDR2 SVGAGI. V lost 6 bases, J lost 5 bases, and 6 bases lay in between. This CDR3 region has 11 residues.

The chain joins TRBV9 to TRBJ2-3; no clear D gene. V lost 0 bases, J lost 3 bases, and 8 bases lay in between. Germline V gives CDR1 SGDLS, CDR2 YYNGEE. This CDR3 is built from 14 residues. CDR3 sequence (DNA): TGTGCCAGCAGCGTAGCTACTACGACAGATACGCAGTATTTT. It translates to CASSVATTTDTQYF.

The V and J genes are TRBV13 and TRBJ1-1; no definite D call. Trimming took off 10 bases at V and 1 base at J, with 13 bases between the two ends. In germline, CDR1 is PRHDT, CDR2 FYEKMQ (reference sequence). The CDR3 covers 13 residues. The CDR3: CATTRDPNTEAFF. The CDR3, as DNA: TGTGCCACTACTCGAGATCCGAACACTGAAGCTTTCTTT. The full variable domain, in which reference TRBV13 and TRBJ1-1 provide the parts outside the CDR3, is AAGVIQSPRHLIKEKRETATLKCYPIPRHDTVYWYQQGPGQDPQFLISFYEKMQSDKGSIPDRFSAQQFSDYHSELNMSSLELGDSALYFCATTRDPNTEAFFGQGTRLTVV.

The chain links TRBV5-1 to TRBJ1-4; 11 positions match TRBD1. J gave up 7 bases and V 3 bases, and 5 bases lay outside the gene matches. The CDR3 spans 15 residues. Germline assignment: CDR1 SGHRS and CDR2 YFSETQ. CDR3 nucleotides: TGCGCCAGCAGCTCGGAAGGGACAGGGGGTGAAAAACTGTTTTTT. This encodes CASSSEGTGGEKLFF.

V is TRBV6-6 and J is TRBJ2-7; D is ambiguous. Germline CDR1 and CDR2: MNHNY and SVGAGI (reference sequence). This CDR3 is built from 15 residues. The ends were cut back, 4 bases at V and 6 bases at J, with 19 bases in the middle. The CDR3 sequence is CASSSSPGSTIEQYF. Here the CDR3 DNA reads TGTGCCAGCAGTTCCTCTCCAGGTTCGACAATCGAGCAGTACTTC.